The 16 T cell receptor beta chains below come from one sample, sequenced in a study of blood T cell repertoires in COVID-19. Data came from immunoSEQ multiplex PCR; TCRdb stores just in-frame clones and leaves some out. Among 130,000 to 150,000 clones listed, over 70% were seen once. Sequencing was carried out using peripheral blood. The receptors here all came from a woman aged 45-65 years with acute or convalescent COVID-19.

The V call is TRBV7-9, the J call TRBJ2-2, with 7 nucleotides matching TRBD1. V was clipped by 5 bases and J by 4 bases; unmatched bases: 4. This CDR3 has 14 residues. Germline-derived CDR1 and CDR2 are SEHNR and FQNEAQ (reference sequence). The CDR3 reads CASSDRDSTGELFF. CDR3 in DNA: TGTGCCAGCAGCGACCGGGACAGCACCGGGGAGCTGTTTTTT.

The chain couples TRBV25-1 to TRBJ2-7; 8 nucleotides match TRBD2. The germline V gene has CDR1 MGHDK and CDR2 SYGVNS. This CDR3 has 18 amino acids. The trim removed 1 base at V and 2 bases at J, leaving 13 bases unmatched. CDR3 region: CASSEFSGSGGSPYEQYF. The DNA of the CDR3 is TGTGCCAGCAGTGAATTTTCTGGGAGCGGGGGAAGCCCCTACGAGCAGTACTTC.

J is TRBJ2-7 and V is TRBV6-2 or TRBV6-3, with D maybe TRBD1 (5 bases). V shed 4 bases and J shed 0 bases, with 10 bases lying between them. Germline V gene sequence: CDR1 MNHEY, CDR2 SVGEGT. The CDR3 runs 14 residues. DNA for the CDR3: TGTGCCAGCAGTTTCCCGGACACCTCCTACGAGCAGTACTTC. Translating it yields CASSFPDTSYEQYF.

The rearrangement uses TRBV7-3 and TRBJ1-2; D remains ambiguous. The CDR3 extends over 13 amino acids. Germline V gives CDR1 SGHTA, CDR2 FQGTGA. The V end lost 5 bases, the J end lost 2 bases, and 9 bases lay between the germline ends. CDR3: CASSPDGNYGYTF. For the CDR3, the DNA is TGTGCCAGCAGCCCCGACGGGAACTATGGCTACACCTTC.

The V call is TRBV7-2, the J call TRBJ1-5; D call uncertain. Per germline, CDR1 SGHTA and CDR2 FQGNSA. CDR3 length: 12 amino acids. V lost 5 bases to trimming and J lost 5 bases, with 7 bases between them. The CDR3 here is CASSPLDQPQHF. CDR3 in DNA: TGTGCCAGCAGCCCCCTAGATCAGCCCCAGCATTTT.

This chain links TRBV6-1 with TRBJ1-1; no reliable D call. CDR1 is MNHNS, CDR2 SASEGT, per germline. This CDR3 region has 11 residues. V gave up 2 bases and J gave up 7 bases, with 5 bases separating them. CDR3 sequence: CASSESFEAFF. The CDR3 DNA is TGTGCCAGCAGTGAATCATTTGAAGCTTTCTTT.

The rearrangement uses TRBV21-1 and TRBJ1-2; TRBD1 reflects the table's D call only, with no check against the DNA. TRBV21-1 is tagged as a pseudogene. This CDR3 has 17 amino acids. CDR3 in amino acids: CASSTGTGEGANYGYTF. CDR3 nucleotide sequence: TGTGCCAGCAGCACCGGGACAGGTGAAGGGGCCAACTATGGCTACACCTTC.

The rearrangement joins TRBV7-8 to TRBJ1-1; 9 positions agree with TRBD1. The CDR3 length is 15 residues. Unmatched junction bases numbered 0, after V lost 0 bases and J lost 1 base. Germline V gene sequence: CDR1 SGHVS, CDR2 FQNEAQ. CDR3: CASSLADRGNTEAFF. CDR3 DNA: TGTGCCAGCAGCTTAGCGGACAGGGGGAACACTGAAGCTTTCTTT.

The chain couples TRBV6-5 to TRBJ2-7; D remains unclear. Trimming cost V 4 bases and J 7 bases, with 8 bases left between them. CDR3 length: 11 amino acids. Germline V gives CDR1 MNHEY, CDR2 SVGAGI. For the CDR3, the DNA is TGTGCCAGCAGTTCCGCTAGGGAGCAGTACTTC. Translation: CASSSAREQYF.

The chain carries TRBV27 and TRBJ1-1, with D hard to call. V lost 7 bases, J lost 0 bases, and 12 bases lay in between. In germline, CDR1 is MNHEY, CDR2 SMNVEV (reference sequence). The CDR3 has 14 residues. CDR3 sequence (DNA): TGTGCCAGCACGAGGGATGTTATGAACACTGAAGCTTTCTTT. Translating it yields CASTRDVMNTEAFF.

The J gene is TRBJ1-5, the V gene TRBV7-8; D is perhaps TRBD1 (5 bases). The V gene's germline CDR1 is SGHVS and CDR2 FQNEAQ. The CDR3 covers 14 residues. Deletions cut 0 bases from V and 6 bases from J, with 9 bases between. CDR3 region: CASSLASRGQPQHF. The CDR3 DNA reads as TGTGCCAGCAGCTTAGCTAGTAGGGGTCAGCCCCAGCATTTT.

The genes are TRBV7-9 and TRBJ2-2, with TRBD2 identical over 10 bases. V shed 2 bases and J 4 bases; nucleotides not matched to a gene: 7. CDR3 length equals 17 residues. Germline V gene lookup returns CDR1 SEHNR and CDR2 FQNEAQ (reference sequence). The CDR3 DNA reads as TGTGCCAGCAGCTTAATCCCAGCGGGAGGGGGCACCGGGGAGCTGTTTTTT. Its protein product is CASSLIPAGGGTGELFF.

The chain combines TRBV27 with TRBJ1-4; 8 bases are shared with TRBD1. In germline, CDR1 is MNHEY, CDR2 SMNVEV (reference sequence). After removal of 6 bases from V and 4 bases from J, the junction contained 4 bases not matched to a gene. This CDR3 is 14 amino acids long. Written as DNA, the CDR3 is TGTGCCAGCAGAAGACAGGGGCGTAATGAAAAACTGTTTTTT. Protein product: CASRRQGRNEKLFF.

The genes are TRBV10-3 and TRBJ1-2, with a tentative D call TRBD1 (5 bases). Germline assignment: CDR1 ENHRY and CDR2 SYGVKD. CDR3 length equals 13 residues. V was clipped by 7 bases and J by 2 bases, with 11 bases between them. The CDR3 DNA reads TGTGCCATCAATTCTCAGGGAAACTATGGCTACACCTTC. It specifies CAINSQGNYGYTF.

This sequence joins TRBV28 and TRBJ1-1, with D uncertain. V gave up 3 bases and J gave up 5 bases, with 10 bases separating them. The germline V gene encodes CDR1 MDHEN and CDR2 SYDVKM. The CDR3 spans 13 residues. DNA of the CDR3: TGTGCCAGCAGTTTGAGTAGAGTGACTGAAGCTTTCTTT. Translation gives CASSLSRVTEAFF.

The chain uses TRBV4-1 and TRBJ1-5, with D hard to call. V was shortened by 0 bases and J by 5 bases, with 11 bases between the two germline ends. Germline CDR1 MGHRA, CDR2 YSYEKL. The CDR3 length is 15 residues. CDR3 sequence reads: CASSQEARVDQPQHF. The CDR3 bases are TGCGCCAGCAGCCAAGAGGCCCGGGTAGATCAGCCCCAGCATTTT.